Presented here are 2 T cell receptor beta chains from one specimen sequenced in a study of graft-versus-host responses after intestinal transplantation. Clones were sequenced by immunoSEQ multiplex PCR, and TCRdb holds only the in-frame ones, with some missing. The data show tens of thousands of clones, approximately 94% seen once. No antigen has been identified for these receptors. The sample was unstimulated CD4+ T cells sorted from spleen or lymph node cells, taken before transplant. These receptors were taken from a human donor who was the organ donor for an intestinal transplant.

V is TRBV28 and J is TRBJ2-1; TRBD1 might be the D (6 bases). The germline CDR1 and CDR2 sequences are MDHEN and SYDVKM. This CDR3 contains 16 residues. V shed 3 bases and J shed 0 bases, with 12 bases lying between them. As DNA, the CDR3 is TGTGCCAGCAGTTTTCCAGGGGTTGGCTCCTACAATGAGCAGTTCTTC. It encodes CASSFPGVGSYNEQFF.

V gene TRBV29-1 combines with J gene TRBJ2-4; TRBD2 is a possible D gene (5 bases). From germline, CDR1 is SQVTM and CDR2 ANQGSEA. CDR3 length: 15 residues. Trimming removed 5 bases from V and 8 bases from J, with 22 bases in between. The CDR3: CSVRGGRIHRDIQYF. Written as DNA, the CDR3 is TGCAGCGTTCGCGGCGGGCGGATCCATCGGGACATTCAGTACTTC.